Listed below are T cell receptor beta chains from one sample, sequenced in a study of identical twins. TCRdb redid the calling of the 5' RACE reads with MiXCR, one entry per CDR3 protein. The sample contains approximately 600,000 distinct CDR3 sequences, around 9.6% of which appear only once. The sample was also reused in another study, on yellow fever vaccine responses in identical twins.

Specimen: PBMCs. Receptor source: a woman aged 18-35 years in good health. The conserved cysteine and the conserved F or W are not part of the CDR3 here.

>17|TRBJ2-6|TRBV4-3
ASSQYRQGLRAGANVLT
>13|TRBJ2-7|TRBV7-2
ASSFRPGGGYEQY
>11|TRBJ2-1|TRBV4-3
ASSQVREGGQF
>13|TRBJ2-4|TRBV6-1
ASQPGQIAKNIQY
>9|TRBJ1-1|TRBV12-3/TRBV12-4
ATWRGAEAF
>13|TRBJ2-1|TRBV5-4
ASSSGGGLNNEQF
>12|TRBJ2-2|TRBV27
ASSRGEVTGELF
>14|TRBJ2-1|TRBV6-5
ASSYRGGSEYNEQF
>14|TRBJ2-5|TRBV6-5
ASSSRTSGGEETQY
>12|TRBJ2-5|TRBV5-1
ASSFGYNQETQY
>12|TRBJ1-1|TRBV7-2
ASRRTGMNTEAF
>12|TRBJ2-7|TRBV7-2
ASSLAGQSHEQY
>11|TRBJ2-7|TRBV29-1
SVRVAGSYEQY
>12|TRBJ1-1|TRBV24-1
ATSGPQGCTEAF
>12|TRBJ2-1|TRBV20-1
SARAGGPINEQF
>13|TRBJ2-2|TRBV24-1
ATSREGANTGELF
>14|TRBJ2-1|TRBV4-2
ASSQDGGGQFNEQF
>8|TRBJ2-3|TRBV2
ATLVDTQY
>14|TRBJ2-1|TRBV7-9
ASSFTGQGGYNEQF
>12|TRBJ2-3|TRBV29-1
SVVGISGTDTQY
>13|TRBJ2-5|TRBV15
ATSPSGRGQETQY
>15|TRBJ2-1|TRBV20-1
SARLAGGRSSYNEQF
>12|TRBJ1-1|TRBV7-3
ASSLIPGHSEAF
>12|TRBJ2-7|TRBV5-5
VSSVLAGTGEQY
>12|TRBJ2-1|TRBV29-1
SVDPRETYNEQF
>12|TRBJ1-1|TRBV7-9
ASRVAGENTEAF
>14|TRBJ2-1|TRBV7-9
ASSIPWGARYNEQF
>15|TRBJ2-6|TRBV27
ASSFRRSGAGANVLT